The 2 T cell receptor beta chains below come from one sample, sequenced in a study of blood T cell repertoires in COVID-19. Method: immunoSEQ multiplex PCR; TCRdb's copy keeps in-frame clones and lacks some. The sample gives 40,000 to 45,000 clones, roughly 85% of which show up once; around 4.5% is in the top ten. Sequenced material: peripheral blood. These receptors originate from a man aged 55 to 70 with acute or convalescent COVID-19.

The chain recombines TRBV2 with TRBJ2-7, with 7 bases fitting TRBD1. Germline values: CDR1 SNHLY, CDR2 FYNNEI. The CDR3 totals 14 residues. The ends lost 5 bases at V and 2 bases at J; junction bases unmatched: 6. CDR3 bases: TGTGCCAGCAGTTCCGGGACAGTCACCTACGAGCAGTACTTC. Translating gives CASSSGTVTYEQYF.

This chain connects TRBV4-3 to TRBJ1-2, with TRBD1 matching over 7 bases. CDR1 is LGHNA, CDR2 YSLEER, per germline. V was clipped by 0 bases and J by 8 bases; unmatched bases: 6. The CDR3 consists of 14 residues. In DNA, the CDR3 is TGCGCCAGCAGCCAAGATCGGGGACAGCCGGGCTACACCTTC. This gives the protein CASSQDRGQPGYTF.